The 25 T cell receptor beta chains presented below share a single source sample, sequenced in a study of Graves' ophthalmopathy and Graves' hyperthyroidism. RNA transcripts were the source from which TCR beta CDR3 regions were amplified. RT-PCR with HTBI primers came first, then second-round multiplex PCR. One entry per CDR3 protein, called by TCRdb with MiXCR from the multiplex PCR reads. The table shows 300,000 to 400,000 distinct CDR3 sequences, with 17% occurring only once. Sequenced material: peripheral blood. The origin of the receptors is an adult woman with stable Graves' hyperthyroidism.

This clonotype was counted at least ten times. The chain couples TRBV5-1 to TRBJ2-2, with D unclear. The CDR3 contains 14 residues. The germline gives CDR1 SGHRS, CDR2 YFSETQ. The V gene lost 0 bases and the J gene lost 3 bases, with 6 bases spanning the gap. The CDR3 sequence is CASSLDGYTGELFF. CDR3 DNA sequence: TGCGCCAGCAGCTTGGACGGATACACCGGGGAGCTGTTTTTT.

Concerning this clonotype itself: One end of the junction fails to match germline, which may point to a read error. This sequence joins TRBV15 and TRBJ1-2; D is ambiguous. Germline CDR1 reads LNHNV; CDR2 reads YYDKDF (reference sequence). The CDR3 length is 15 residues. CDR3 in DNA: TGTGCCACCAGCAGAGTTGGACTGGAGAACTATGGTTACACCTTC. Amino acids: CATSRVGLENYGYTF.

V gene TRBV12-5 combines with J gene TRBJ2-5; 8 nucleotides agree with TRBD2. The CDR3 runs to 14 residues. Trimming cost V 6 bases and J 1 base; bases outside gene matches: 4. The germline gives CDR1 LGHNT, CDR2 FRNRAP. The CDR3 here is CASGTSGAQETQYF. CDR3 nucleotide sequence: TGTGCTAGTGGCACTAGCGGAGCCCAAGAGACCCAGTACTTC.

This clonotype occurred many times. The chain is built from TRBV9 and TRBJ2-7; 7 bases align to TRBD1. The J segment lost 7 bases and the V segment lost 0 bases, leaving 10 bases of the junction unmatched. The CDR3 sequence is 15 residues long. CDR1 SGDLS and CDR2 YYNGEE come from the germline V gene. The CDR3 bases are TGTGCCAGCAGCGTAGTGGGAGCGACAGGGAGTGAGCAGTACTTC. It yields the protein CASSVVGATGSEQYF.

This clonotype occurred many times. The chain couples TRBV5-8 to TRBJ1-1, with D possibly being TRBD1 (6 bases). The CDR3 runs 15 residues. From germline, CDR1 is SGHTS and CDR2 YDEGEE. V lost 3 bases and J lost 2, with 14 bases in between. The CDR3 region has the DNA TGTGCCAGCAGCTGGGGGGCAGTAGCAAACACTGAAGCTTTCTTT. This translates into CASSWGAVANTEAFF.

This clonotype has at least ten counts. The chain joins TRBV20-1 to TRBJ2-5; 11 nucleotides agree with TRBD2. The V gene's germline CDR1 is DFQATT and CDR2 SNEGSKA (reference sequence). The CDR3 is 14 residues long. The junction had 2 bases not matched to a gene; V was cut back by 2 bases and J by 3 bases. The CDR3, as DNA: TGCAGTGCTAGAAAGACTAGCGGGGAAGAGACCCAGTACTTC. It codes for CSARKTSGEETQYF.

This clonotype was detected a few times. The chain's CDR3 is CASGPGQNQPHQPQHF. CDR3 coding DNA: TGCGCCAGCGGACCGGGACAAAATCAACCGCATCAGCCCCAGCATTTT. The chain links TRBV10-1 to TRBJ1-5, with D possibly TRBD1 on 6 matching bases. The CDR3 totals 16 residues. Trimming took 8 bases from V and 5 from J, leaving 22 bases between them. Germline V gene data show CDR1 as WNHNN and CDR2 as SYGVQD (reference sequence).

In DNA, the CDR3 is TGTGCCATCAGTGAGACGGGACAGCCTTATCAGCCCCAGCATTTT. Amino acids: CAISETGQPYQPQHF. The chain combines TRBV10-3 with TRBJ1-5; 7 bases fit TRBD1. V trimming: 2 bases; J trimming: 5 bases; junction bases outside the gene matches: 6. The CDR3 sequence is 15 residues long. CDR1 and CDR2 from the germline V gene are ENHRY and SYGVKD.

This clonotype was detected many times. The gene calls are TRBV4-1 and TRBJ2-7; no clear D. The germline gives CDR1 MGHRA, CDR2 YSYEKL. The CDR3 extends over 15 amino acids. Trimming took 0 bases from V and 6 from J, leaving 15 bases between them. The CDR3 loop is CASSQDISGWSEQYF. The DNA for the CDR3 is TGCGCCAGCAGCCAAGATATTTCCGGATGGAGCGAGCAGTACTTC.

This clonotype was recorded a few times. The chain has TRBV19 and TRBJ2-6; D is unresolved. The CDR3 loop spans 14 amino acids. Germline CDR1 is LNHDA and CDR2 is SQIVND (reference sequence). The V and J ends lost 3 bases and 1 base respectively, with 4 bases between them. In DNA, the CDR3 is TGTGCCAGTAGTATGAAGTCTGGGGCCAACGTCCTGACTTTC. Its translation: CASSMKSGANVLTF.

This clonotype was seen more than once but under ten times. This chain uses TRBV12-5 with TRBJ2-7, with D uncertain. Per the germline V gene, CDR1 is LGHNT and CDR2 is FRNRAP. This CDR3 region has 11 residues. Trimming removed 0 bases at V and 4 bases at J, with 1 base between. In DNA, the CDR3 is TGTGCTAGTGGTTTGGTTTACGAGCAGTACTTC. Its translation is CASGLVYEQYF.

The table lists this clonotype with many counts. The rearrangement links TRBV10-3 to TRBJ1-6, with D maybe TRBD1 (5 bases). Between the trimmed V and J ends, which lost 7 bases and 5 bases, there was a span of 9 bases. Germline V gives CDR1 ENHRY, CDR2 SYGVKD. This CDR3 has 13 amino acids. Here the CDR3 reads CAIKGRDNSPLHF. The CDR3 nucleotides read TGTGCCATCAAGGGGCGGGATAATTCACCCCTCCACTTT.

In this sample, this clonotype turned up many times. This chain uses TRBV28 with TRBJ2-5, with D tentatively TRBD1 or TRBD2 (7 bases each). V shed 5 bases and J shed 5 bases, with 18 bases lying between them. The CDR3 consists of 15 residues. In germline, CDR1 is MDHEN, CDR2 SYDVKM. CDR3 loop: CASSPNRGGRETQYF. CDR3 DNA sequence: TGTGCCAGCAGTCCGAACAGGGGAGGGAGGGAGACCCAGTACTTC.

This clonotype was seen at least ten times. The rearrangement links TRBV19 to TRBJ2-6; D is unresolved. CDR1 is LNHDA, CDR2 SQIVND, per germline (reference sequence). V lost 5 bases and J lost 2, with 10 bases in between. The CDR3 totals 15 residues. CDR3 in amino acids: CASSGSWTGANVLTF. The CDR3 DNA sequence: TGTGCCAGTAGTGGCAGTTGGACTGGGGCCAACGTCCTGACTTTC.

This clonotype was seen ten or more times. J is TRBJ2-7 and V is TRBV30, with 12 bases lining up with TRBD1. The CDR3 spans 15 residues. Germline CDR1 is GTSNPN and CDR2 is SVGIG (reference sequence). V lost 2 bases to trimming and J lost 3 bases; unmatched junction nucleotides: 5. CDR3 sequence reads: CAWSQGTGGIYEQYF. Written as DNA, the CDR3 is TGTGCCTGGAGTCAAGGGACAGGGGGCATCTACGAGCAGTACTTC.

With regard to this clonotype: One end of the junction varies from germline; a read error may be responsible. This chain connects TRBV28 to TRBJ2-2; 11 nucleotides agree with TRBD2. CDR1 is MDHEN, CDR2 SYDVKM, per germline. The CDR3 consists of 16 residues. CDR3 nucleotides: TGTGCCAGCAGTCCATTAGCGGGAGGGACGACCGAGGAGCTGTTTTTT. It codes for CASSPLAGGTTEELFF.

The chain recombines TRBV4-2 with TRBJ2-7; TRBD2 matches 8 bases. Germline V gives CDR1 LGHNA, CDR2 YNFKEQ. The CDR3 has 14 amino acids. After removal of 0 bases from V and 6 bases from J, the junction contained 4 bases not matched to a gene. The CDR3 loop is CASSQDSLAGEQYF. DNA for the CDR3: TGTGCCAGCAGCCAAGATAGTCTAGCGGGCGAGCAGTACTTC.

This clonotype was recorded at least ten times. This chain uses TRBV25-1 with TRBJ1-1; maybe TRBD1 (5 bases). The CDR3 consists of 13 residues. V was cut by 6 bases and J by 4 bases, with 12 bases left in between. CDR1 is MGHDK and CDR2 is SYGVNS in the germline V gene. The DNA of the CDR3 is TGTGCCAGCAGACATTGGGGGGGCACTGAAGCTTTCTTT. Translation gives CASRHWGGTEAFF. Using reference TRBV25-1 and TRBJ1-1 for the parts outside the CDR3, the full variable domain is EADIYQTPRYLVIGTGKKITLECSQTMGHDKMYWYQQDPGMELHLIHYSYGVNSTEKGDLSSESTVSRIRTEHFPLTLESARPSHTSQYLCASRHWGGTEAFFGQGTRLTVV.

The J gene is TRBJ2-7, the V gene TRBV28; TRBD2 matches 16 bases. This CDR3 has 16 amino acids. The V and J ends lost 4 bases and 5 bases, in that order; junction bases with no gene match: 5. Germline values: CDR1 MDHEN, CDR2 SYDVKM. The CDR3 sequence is CASSSGTSGRAHEQYF. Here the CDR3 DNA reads TGTGCCAGCAGTTCCGGGACTAGCGGGAGGGCCCACGAGCAGTACTTC.

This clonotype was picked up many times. CDR3 protein: CASRRAGGLLEDTEAFF. Written as DNA, the CDR3 is TGTGCCAGCAGACGGGCAGGGGGCTTGTTGGAAGACACTGAAGCTTTCTTT. The chain employs TRBV6-1 and TRBJ1-1, with TRBD1 matching 8 bases. The CDR3 is 17 amino acids. V lost 6 bases and J lost 3; bases outside the gene matches: 15. Germline values: CDR1 MNHNS, CDR2 SASEGT.

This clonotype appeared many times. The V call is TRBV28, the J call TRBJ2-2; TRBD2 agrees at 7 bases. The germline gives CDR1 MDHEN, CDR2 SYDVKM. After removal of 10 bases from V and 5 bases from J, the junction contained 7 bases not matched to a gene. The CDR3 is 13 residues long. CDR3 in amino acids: CATRWRETGELFF. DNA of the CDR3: TGTGCCACTCGGTGGCGGGAGACCGGGGAGCTGTTTTTT.

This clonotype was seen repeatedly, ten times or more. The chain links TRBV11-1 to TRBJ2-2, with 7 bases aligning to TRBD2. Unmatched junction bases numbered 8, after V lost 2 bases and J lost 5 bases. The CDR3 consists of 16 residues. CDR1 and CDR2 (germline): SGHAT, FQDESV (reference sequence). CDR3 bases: TGTGCCAGCAGCTTACGGGGCGGGAGTCGGACCGGGGAGCTGTTTTTT. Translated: CASSLRGGSRTGELFF.

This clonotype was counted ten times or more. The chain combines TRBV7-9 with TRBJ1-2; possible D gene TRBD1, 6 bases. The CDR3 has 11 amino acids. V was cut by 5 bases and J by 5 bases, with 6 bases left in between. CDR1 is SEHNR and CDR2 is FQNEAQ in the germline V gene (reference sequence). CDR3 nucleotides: TGTGCCAGCAGCGGGACATATGGCTACACCTTC. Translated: CASSGTYGYTF.

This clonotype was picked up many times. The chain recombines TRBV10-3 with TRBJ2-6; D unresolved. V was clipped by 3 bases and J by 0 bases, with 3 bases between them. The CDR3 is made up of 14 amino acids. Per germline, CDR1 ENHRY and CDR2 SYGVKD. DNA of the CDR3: TGTGCCATCAGTGATTCCTCTGGGGCCAACGTCCTGACTTTC. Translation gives CAISDSSGANVLTF.

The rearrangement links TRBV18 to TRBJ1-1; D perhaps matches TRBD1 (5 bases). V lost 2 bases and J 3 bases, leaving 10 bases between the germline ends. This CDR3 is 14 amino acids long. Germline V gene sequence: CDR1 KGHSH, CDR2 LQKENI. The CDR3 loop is CASSPVVGDTEAFF. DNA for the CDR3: TGTGCCAGCTCACCAGTTGTGGGGGACACTGAAGCTTTCTTT.